The 26 T cell receptor beta chains reported below all come from one sample, sequenced in a study of control samples from healthy donors and cancer patients. The method was immunoSEQ multiplex PCR; TCRdb's version includes in-frame clones alone and lacks a portion of them. This sample has about 92,000 clones, with about four fifths found just once. Sequencing input: blood. These TCRs come from a woman between 55 and 75 years old in good health.

The chain couples TRBV11-2 to TRBJ2-1, with D possibly being TRBD1 (6 bases). The V end was cut by 0 bases, the J end by 12 bases, with 12 bases between. Germline lookup yields CDR1 SGHAT and CDR2 FQNNGV. The CDR3 has 13 amino acids. In DNA, the CDR3 is TGTGCCAGCAGCTTAGAGGTCAGGGGCCGGCAGTTCTTC. Its translation: CASSLEVRGRQFF.

V and J are TRBV6-2 or TRBV6-3 and TRBJ1-6, with 8 positions matching TRBD1. This CDR3 contains 17 residues. Germline-derived CDR1 and CDR2 are MNHEY and SVGEGT. V trimming: 5 bases; J trimming: 0 bases; junction bases outside the gene matches: 6. CDR3 protein: CASSRTGRSSYNSPLHF. In nucleotides, the CDR3 is TGTGCCAGCAGTCGGACAGGGCGGAGCTCCTATAATTCACCCCTCCACTTT.

This sequence joins TRBV28 and TRBJ2-7; D ambiguous. V lost 3 bases, J lost 5 bases, and 2 bases lay in between. In germline, CDR1 is MDHEN, CDR2 SYDVKM. CDR3 length: 10 amino acids. The CDR3, as DNA: TGTGCCAGCAGTTTTAACGAGCAGTACTTC. It specifies CASSFNEQYF.

The chain couples TRBV19 to TRBJ2-7, with D hard to call. The CDR3 length is 15 residues. With 6 bases removed from V and 4 bases from J, the gap between germline ends came to 19 bases. In germline, CDR1 is LNHDA, CDR2 SQIVND (reference sequence). This chain's CDR3 is CASRERPTGLYEQYF. Here the CDR3 DNA reads TGTGCCAGTAGAGAGAGACCTACCGGGTTGTACGAGCAGTACTTC. Full variable domain (rest looked up from reference TRBV19 and TRBJ2-7): DGGITQSPKYLFRKEGQNVTLSCEQNLNHDAMYWYRQDPGQGLRLIYYSQIVNDFQKGDIAEGYSVSREKKESFPLTVTSAQKNPTAFYLCASRERPTGLYEQYFGPGTRLTVT.

This chain uses TRBV3-1 (or the pseudogene TRBV3-2) with TRBJ2-3; D possibly corresponds to TRBD2 (6 bases). V gave up 2 bases and J gave up 6 bases, with 12 bases separating them. From germline, CDR1 is LGHDT and CDR2 YNNKEL (reference sequence). The CDR3 is 14 amino acids. The CDR3 DNA is TGTGCCAGCAGCCAACAGGTTGGAGGGGATACGCAGTATTTT. It codes for CASSQQVGGDTQYF.

This chain uses TRBV5-1 with TRBJ1-6; TRBD1 aligns across 8 bases. CDR3 length equals 14 residues. J was trimmed by 8 bases and V by 5 bases; bases with no gene match: 6. CDR1 is SGHRS, CDR2 YFSETQ, per germline. CDR3 sequence (DNA): TGCGCCAGCAGGGTTGGACAGGGTGATTCACCCCTCCACTTT. Amino acid sequence: CASRVGQGDSPLHF. Full variable domain (missing parts from reference TRBV5-1 and TRBJ1-6): KAGVTQTPRYLIKTRGQQVTLSCSPISGHRSVSWYQQTPGQGLQFLFEYFSETQRNKGNFPGRFSGRQFSNSRSEMNVSTLELGDSALYLCASRVGQGDSPLHFGNGTRLTVT.

The V call is TRBV3-1 (or the pseudogene TRBV3-2), the J call TRBJ1-2, with TRBD1 matching over 9 bases. Germline-derived CDR1 and CDR2 are LGHDT and YNNKEL (reference sequence). There are 15 residues in the CDR3. Trimming removed 5 bases from V and 2 bases from J; junction bases left unmatched: 6. The CDR3 nucleotides read TGTGCCAGCAGCTCGACAGGGGGTAAAAACTATGGCTACACCTTC. Translating it yields CASSSTGGKNYGYTF.

This clone has more than one count but fewer than ten. The rearrangement links TRBV7-2 to TRBJ2-7; no reliable D call. This CDR3 comprises 14 residues. The V gene's germline CDR1 is SGHTA and CDR2 FQGNSA. Trimming took 1 base from V and 0 from J, leaving 7 bases between them. The CDR3 protein is CASSLESSSYEQYF. The CDR3 region has the DNA TGTGCCAGCAGCTTAGAATCAAGCTCCTACGAGCAGTACTTC.

V and J are TRBV11-2 and TRBJ1-1; D is perhaps TRBD1 (5 bases). This CDR3 has 15 residues. Trimming pared 4 bases from V and 2 bases from J, leaving 14 bases between. Germline V gene lookup returns CDR1 SGHAT and CDR2 FQNNGV. The chain's CDR3 is CASSYIDSRNTEAFF. The CDR3 DNA follows: TGTGCCAGCAGCTACATAGACAGTCGAAACACTGAAGCTTTCTTT.

The chain carries TRBV6-6 and TRBJ2-7, with TRBD1 matching over 7 bases. Germline CDR1 is MNHNY and CDR2 is SVGAGI (reference sequence). V lost 6 bases to trimming and J lost 4 bases; unmatched junction nucleotides: 6. The CDR3 has 13 amino acids. The CDR3 loop is CASRYPQGYEQYF. The DNA of the CDR3 is TGTGCCAGCAGATATCCACAGGGGTACGAGCAGTACTTC.

The genes are TRBV14 and TRBJ2-1; D gene ambiguous. The germline V and J ends were trimmed by 4 bases and 12 bases, with 16 bases remaining between them. This CDR3 is 13 amino acids long. Germline V gene data show CDR1 as SGHDN and CDR2 as FVKESK. The CDR3 is CASSPTRSEAQFF. For the CDR3, the DNA is TGTGCCAGCAGCCCAACGAGGTCCGAGGCGCAGTTCTTC.

V usage is TRBV4-1 and J usage is TRBJ1-2, with no clear D. The CDR3 spans 13 residues. V was cut by 3 bases and J by 9 bases, with 14 bases left in between. Germline V CDR1 and CDR2: MGHRA, YSYEKL. DNA for the CDR3: TGCGCCAGCAGCCACCAAGACGGGTTTAGCTACACCTTC. Translating gives CASSHQDGFSYTF.

CDR3 in amino acids: CASSPGSGSSGNTIYF. As DNA, the CDR3 is TGTGCCAGCAGTCCTGGTTCCGGGTCCTCTGGAAACACCATATATTTT. The chain has TRBV11-2 and TRBJ1-3; D uncertain. There are 16 residues in the CDR3. V was trimmed by 6 bases and J by 0 bases, leaving 15 bases between them. The germline CDR1 and CDR2 sequences are SGHAT and FQNNGV.

This clone was detected a few times. The CDR3 nucleotides read TGTGCCAGCAGCCTCGGACAGGGAAGTGGCTACACCTTC. It specifies CASSLGQGSGYTF. This chain uses TRBV7-9 with TRBJ1-2; 8 bases are a match to TRBD1. This CDR3 comprises 13 residues. Germline CDR1 is SEHNR and CDR2 is FQNEAQ (reference sequence). Trimming took 5 bases from V and 7 from J; bases not matched to a gene: 6.

The chain combines TRBV5-8 with TRBJ2-5, with D possibly matching TRBD1 (6 bases). Germline loops: CDR1 SGHTS, CDR2 YDEGEE. The CDR3 consists of 15 residues. V lost 2 bases and J 4 bases, leaving 15 bases between the germline ends. DNA of the CDR3: TGTGCCAGCAGCTTAAGAACAGGGTCGGGAGAGACCCAGTACTTC. Its protein is CASSLRTGSGETQYF.

V gene TRBV12-3 or TRBV12-4 combines with J gene TRBJ2-7, with TRBD1 as a possible D gene (6 bases). The CDR3 consists of 13 residues. Trimming left V 7 bases short and J 2 bases short, with 12 bases between. The CDR3 protein is CASTLGQTYEQYF. The CDR3 DNA sequence: TGTGCCAGCACTTTGGGACAAACCTACGAGCAGTACTTC.

This chain joins TRBV6-2 or TRBV6-3 and TRBJ1-2; tentatively, D is TRBD1 (5 bases). Germline CDR1 is MNHEY and CDR2 is SVGEGT. V lost 5 bases, J lost 8 bases, and 33 bases lay in between. The CDR3 consists of 19 residues. CDR3 coding DNA: TGTGCCAGCAGTCCCCGAGGGGAGAGGTCTGGCAAACGAGGATGGGGCTACACCTTC. It yields the protein CASSPRGERSGKRGWGYTF.

The chain couples TRBV11-2 to TRBJ2-3, with D possibly TRBD2 on 5 matching bases. Germline-derived CDR1 and CDR2 are SGHAT and FQNNGV. The CDR3 has 15 residues. V was shortened by 6 bases and J by 6 bases, with 19 bases between the two germline ends. The CDR3 DNA follows: TGTGCCAGCAGTAGTTTTTCGGGGAAAGCGGATACGCAGTATTTT. Amino acids: CASSSFSGKADTQYF.

The V and J genes are TRBV28 and TRBJ2-7; D might be TRBD2 (6 bases). Deletions cut 8 bases from V and 3 bases from J, with 11 bases between. Germline V gene data show CDR1 as MDHEN and CDR2 as SYDVKM. This CDR3 contains 12 residues. CDR3 in DNA: TGTGCCAGCCAGACTAGTTTCTACGAGCAGTACTTC. Translating gives CASQTSFYEQYF. The complete variable domain, with remaining parts taken from reference TRBV28 and TRBJ2-7, reads DVKVTQSSRYLVKRTGEKVFLECVQDMDHENMFWYRQDPGLGLRLIYFSYDVKMKEKGDIPEGYSVSREKKERFSLILESASTNQTSMYLCASQTSFYEQYFGPGTRLTVT.

The chain employs TRBV5-6 and TRBJ2-7; TRBD2 aligns across 10 bases. J lost 2 bases, V lost 4 bases, and 9 bases had no gene match. CDR1 and CDR2 from the germline V gene are SGHDT and YYEEEE. This CDR3 contains 16 residues. The CDR3 protein is CASSAYSGRTAYEQYF. The CDR3 DNA is TGTGCCAGCAGCGCCTATAGCGGGAGGACAGCCTACGAGCAGTACTTC.

V usage is TRBV6-5 and J usage is TRBJ2-7; tentative D call: TRBD1 (5 bases). CDR1 and CDR2 (germline): MNHEY, SVGAGI. There are 12 residues in the CDR3. V was cut by 5 bases and J by 5 bases, with 10 bases left in between. The CDR3 DNA reads as TGTGCCAGCAGTAGGGGTAGAAACGAGCAGTACTTC. As protein: CASSRGRNEQYF.

The chain combines TRBV9 with TRBJ2-5; 13 nucleotides align to TRBD2. Germline values: CDR1 SGDLS, CDR2 YYNGEE. The CDR3 covers 15 residues. The V and J ends lost 3 bases and 5 bases, in that order; junction bases with no gene match: 4. The CDR3 coding sequence is TGTGCCAGCAGCGCGGGACTAGCGGGATGGGAGACCCAGTACTTC. This codes for CASSAGLAGWETQYF.

The CDR3 protein is CASSEERGVINEQFF. CDR3 DNA: TGCGCCAGCAGCGAGGAGCGGGGGGTTATTAATGAGCAGTTCTTC. The chain combines TRBV5-1 with TRBJ2-1, with TRBD2 matching over 9 bases. Trimming cost V 4 bases and J 7 bases; bases outside gene matches: 9. Germline loops: CDR1 SGHRS, CDR2 YFSETQ. The CDR3 has 15 residues.

This chain connects TRBV9 to TRBJ1-1; TRBD1 matches 7 bases. V lost 7 bases to trimming and J lost 8 bases; unmatched junction nucleotides: 11. Germline assignment: CDR1 SGDLS and CDR2 YYNGEE. The CDR3 spans 13 residues. The CDR3 bases are TGTGCCAGCGGGAGGGCGGGGACAGTAGAAGCTTTCTTT. Translated: CASGRAGTVEAFF. The variable domain in full, with the rest retrieved from reference TRBV9 and TRBJ1-1, is DSGVTQTPKHLITATGQRVTLRCSPRSGDLSVYWYQQSLDQGLQFLIQYYNGEERAKGNILERFSAQQFPDLHSELNLSSLELGDSALYFCASGRAGTVEAFFGQGTRLTVV.

The chain is built from TRBV5-1 and TRBJ2-7; 7 bases fit TRBD1. The V and J ends lost 3 bases and 4 bases, in that order; junction bases with no gene match: 7. In germline, CDR1 is SGHRS, CDR2 YFSETQ. The CDR3 is 14 residues long. The CDR3: CASSSRQGPYEQYF. The CDR3 DNA follows: TGCGCCAGCAGCTCCCGACAGGGTCCGTACGAGCAGTACTTC.

The chain joins TRBV18 to TRBJ1-1; D unresolved. Germline V CDR1 and CDR2: KGHSH, LQKENI. Deletions cut 5 bases from V and 3 bases from J, with 7 bases between. The CDR3 totals 12 residues. Here the CDR3 reads CASSTLYTEAFF. The CDR3 DNA reads TGTGCCAGCTCAACGTTGTACACTGAAGCTTTCTTT.